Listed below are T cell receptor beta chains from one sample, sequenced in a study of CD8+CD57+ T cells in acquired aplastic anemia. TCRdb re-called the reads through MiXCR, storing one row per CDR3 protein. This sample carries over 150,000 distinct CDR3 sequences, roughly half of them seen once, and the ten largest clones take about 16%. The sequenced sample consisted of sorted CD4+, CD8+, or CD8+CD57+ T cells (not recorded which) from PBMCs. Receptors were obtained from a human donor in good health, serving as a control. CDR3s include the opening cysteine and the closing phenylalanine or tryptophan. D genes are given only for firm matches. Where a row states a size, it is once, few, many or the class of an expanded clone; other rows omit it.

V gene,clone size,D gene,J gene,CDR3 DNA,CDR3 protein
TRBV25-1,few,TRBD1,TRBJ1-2,TGTGCCAGCAGTGAATTCAAGGGGGCGGGTTATGGCTACACCTTC,CASSEFKGAGYGYTF
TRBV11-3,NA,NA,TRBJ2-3,TGTGCCTGCAGCTTACCTGGCACAGATACGCAGTATTTT,CACSLPGTDTQYF
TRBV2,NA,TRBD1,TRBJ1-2,TGTGCCAGCAGTGGCCCCCGGGACAGGGGTTCTGGGGGCTACACCTTC,CASSGPRDRGSGGYTF
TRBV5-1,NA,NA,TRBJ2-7,TGCGCCAGCAGCTTCAATACAGGGGAGGGGACCTACGAGCAGTACTTC,CASSFNTGEGTYEQYF
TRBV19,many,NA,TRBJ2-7,TGTGCCAGTAGTATCGGGACATCCGAGCAGTACTTC,CASSIGTSEQYF
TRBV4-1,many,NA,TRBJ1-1,TGCGCCAGCAGCCAAGGGGTCATCAACGCTGAAGCTTTCTTT,CASSQGVINAEAFF
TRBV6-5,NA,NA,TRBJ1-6,TGTGCCAGCCAAAGACCTAACGGGGAGGCCGAGGTTTCACCCCTCCACTTT,CASQRPNGEAEVSPLHF
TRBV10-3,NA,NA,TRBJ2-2,TGTGCCATCAGTGTGGACTGGAACGCCGGGGAGCTGTTTTTT,CAISVDWNAGELFF
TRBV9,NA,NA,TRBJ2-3,TGTGCCAGCAGCGTAGTAGCAACGAGGGTAGGCAATGAGCAGTATTTT,CASSVVATRVGNEQYF
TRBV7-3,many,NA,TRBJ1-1,TGTGCCAGCAGCTTGAGGGGAAACGTTAGGGGTACTGAAGCTTTCTTT,CASSLRGNVRGTEAFF
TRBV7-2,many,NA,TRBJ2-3,TGTGCCAGCAGCACCGACAGGCCAGATACGCAGTATTTT,CASSTDRPDTQYF
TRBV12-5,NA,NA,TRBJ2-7,TGTGCCAGCAGGCGGGGACAGTCCTACGAGCAGTACTTC,CASRRGQSYEQYF
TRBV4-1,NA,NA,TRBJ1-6,TGCGCCAGCAGCCAAGATGACAGATCTTATAATTCACCCCTCCACTTT,CASSQDDRSYNSPLHF
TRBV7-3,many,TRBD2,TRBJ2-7,TGTGCCAGCAGCCCCAGCGGGGGCTTTCTCTCCTACGAGCAGTACTTC,CASSPSGGFLSYEQYF
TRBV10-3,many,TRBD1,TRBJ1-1,TGTGCCATCAGATTGACAGGGGGCCCCGATCCGAATGAAGCTTTCTTT,CAIRLTGGPDPNEAFF